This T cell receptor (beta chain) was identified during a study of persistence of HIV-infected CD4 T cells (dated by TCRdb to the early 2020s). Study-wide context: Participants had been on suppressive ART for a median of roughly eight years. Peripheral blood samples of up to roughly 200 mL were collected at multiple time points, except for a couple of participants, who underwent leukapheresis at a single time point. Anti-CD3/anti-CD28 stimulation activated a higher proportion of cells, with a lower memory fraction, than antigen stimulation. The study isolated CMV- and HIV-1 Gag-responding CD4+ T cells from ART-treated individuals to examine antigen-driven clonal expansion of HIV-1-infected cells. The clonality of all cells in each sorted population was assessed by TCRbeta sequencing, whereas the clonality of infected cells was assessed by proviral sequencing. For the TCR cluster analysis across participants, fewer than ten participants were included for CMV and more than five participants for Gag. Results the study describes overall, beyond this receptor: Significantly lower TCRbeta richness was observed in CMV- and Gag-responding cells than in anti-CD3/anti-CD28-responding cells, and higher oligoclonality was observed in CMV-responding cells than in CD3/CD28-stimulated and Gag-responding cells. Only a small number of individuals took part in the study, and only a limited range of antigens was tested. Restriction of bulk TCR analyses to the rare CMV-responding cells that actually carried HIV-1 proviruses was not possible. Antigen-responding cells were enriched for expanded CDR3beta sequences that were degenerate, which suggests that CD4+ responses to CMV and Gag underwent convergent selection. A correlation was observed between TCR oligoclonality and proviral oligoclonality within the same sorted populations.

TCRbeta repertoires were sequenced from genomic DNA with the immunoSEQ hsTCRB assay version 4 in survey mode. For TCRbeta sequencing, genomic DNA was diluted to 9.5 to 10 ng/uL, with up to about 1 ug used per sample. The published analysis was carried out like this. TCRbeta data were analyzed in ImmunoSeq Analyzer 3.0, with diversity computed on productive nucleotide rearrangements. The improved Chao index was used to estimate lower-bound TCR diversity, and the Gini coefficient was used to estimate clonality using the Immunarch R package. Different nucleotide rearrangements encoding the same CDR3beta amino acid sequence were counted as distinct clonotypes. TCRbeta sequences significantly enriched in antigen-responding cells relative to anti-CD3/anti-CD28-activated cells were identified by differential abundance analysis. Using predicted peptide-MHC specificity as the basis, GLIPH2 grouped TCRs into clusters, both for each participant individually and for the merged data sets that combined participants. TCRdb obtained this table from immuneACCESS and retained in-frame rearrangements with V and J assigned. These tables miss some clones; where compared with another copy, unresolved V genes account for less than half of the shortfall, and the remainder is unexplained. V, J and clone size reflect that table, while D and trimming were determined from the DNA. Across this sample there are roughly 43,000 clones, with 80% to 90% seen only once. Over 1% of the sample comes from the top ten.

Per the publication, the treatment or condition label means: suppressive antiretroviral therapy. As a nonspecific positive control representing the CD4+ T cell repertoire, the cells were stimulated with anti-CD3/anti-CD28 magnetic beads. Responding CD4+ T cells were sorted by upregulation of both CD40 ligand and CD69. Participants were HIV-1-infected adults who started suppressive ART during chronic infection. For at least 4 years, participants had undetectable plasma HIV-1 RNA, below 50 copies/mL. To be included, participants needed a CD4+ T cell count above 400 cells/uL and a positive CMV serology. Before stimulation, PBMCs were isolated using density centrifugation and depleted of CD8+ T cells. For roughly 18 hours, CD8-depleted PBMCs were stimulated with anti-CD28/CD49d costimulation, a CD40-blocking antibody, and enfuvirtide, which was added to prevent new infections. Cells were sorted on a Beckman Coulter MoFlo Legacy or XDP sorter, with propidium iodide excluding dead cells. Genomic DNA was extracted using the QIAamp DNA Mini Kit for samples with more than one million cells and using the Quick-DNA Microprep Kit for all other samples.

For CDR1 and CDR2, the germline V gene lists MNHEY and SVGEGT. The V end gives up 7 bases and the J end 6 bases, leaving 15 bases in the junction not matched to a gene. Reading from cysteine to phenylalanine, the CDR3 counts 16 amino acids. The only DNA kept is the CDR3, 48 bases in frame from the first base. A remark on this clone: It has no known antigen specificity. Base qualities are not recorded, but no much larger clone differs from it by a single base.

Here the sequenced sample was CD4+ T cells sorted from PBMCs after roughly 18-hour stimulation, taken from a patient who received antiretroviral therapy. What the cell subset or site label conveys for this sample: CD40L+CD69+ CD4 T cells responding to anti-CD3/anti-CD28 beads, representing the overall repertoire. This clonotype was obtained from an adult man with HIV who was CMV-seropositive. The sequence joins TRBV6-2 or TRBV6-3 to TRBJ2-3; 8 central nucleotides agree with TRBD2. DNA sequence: TGTGCCAGCACCCCTTACGACGGCGGGGGGCGGGATACGCAGTATTTT. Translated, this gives CASTPYDGGGRDTQYF.